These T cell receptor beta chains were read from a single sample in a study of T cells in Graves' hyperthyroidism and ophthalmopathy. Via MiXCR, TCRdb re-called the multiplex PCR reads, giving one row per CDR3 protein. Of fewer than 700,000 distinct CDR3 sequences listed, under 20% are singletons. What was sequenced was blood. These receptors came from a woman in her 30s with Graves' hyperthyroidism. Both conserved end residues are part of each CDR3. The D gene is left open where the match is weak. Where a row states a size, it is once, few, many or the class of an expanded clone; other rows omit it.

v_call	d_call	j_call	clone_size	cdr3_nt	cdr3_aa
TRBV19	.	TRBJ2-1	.	TGTGCCAGTGGGGGGTGGGACAGAGACTACAATGAGCAGTTCTTC	CASGGWDRDYNEQFF
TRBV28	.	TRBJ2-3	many	TGTGCCAGCAGCCCGTCCCCGAATACGCAGTATTTT	CASSPSPNTQYF
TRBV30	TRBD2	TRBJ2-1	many	TGTGCCTGGAGTGACGGGAGGTCCTACAATGAGCAGTTCTTC	CAWSDGRSYNEQFF
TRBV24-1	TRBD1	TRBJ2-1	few	TGTGCCACCAGTGCCACGAGGACAGGCCGGGAGCAGTTCTTC	CATSATRTGREQFF
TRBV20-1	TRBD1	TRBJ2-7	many	TGCAGTGCCGTGGACAGGGTAGGGCAATCCTACGAGCAGTACTTC	CSAVDRVGQSYEQYF
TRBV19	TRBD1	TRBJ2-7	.	TGTGCCAGTAGTACGACAGGGTCGGTTGTCTCCTACGAGCAGTACTTC	CASSTTGSVVSYEQYF
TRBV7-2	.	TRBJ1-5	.	TGTGCCAGCAGCGTTACAAGGGATCAGCCCCAGCATTTT	CASSVTRDQPQHF
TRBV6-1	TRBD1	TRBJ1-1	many	TGTGCCAGCAGACAGGGGAAGACTGAAGCTTTCTTT	CASRQGKTEAFF
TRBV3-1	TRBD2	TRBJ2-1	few	TGTGCCAGCAGCCAAGATATGGGTCTTGTTGGACTAGCGGGAATGCATGAGCAGTTCTTC	CASSQDMGLVGLAGMHEQFF
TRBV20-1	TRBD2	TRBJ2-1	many	TGCAGTGCCCCCCGGGGGGGGTCAGGGAATGAGCAGTTCTTC	CSAPRGGSGNEQFF
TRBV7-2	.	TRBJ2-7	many	TGTGCCAGCAGCGTAAGGACAGCCTACGAGCAGTACTTC	CASSVRTAYEQYF
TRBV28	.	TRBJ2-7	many	TGTGCCAGCAGTTCCCCACTGTCGGGTTCACCCTACGAGCAGTACTTC	CASSSPLSGSPYEQYF
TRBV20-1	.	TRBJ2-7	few	TGCAGTGCTATAAAAACAGTTCCTTCCTACGAGCAGTACTTC	CSAIKTVPSYEQYF
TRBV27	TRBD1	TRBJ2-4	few	TGTGCCAGCAGTACCCGGACAGGAAACATTCAGTACTTC	CASSTRTGNIQYF
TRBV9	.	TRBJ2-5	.	TGTGCCAGCAGCGTGGGCCTGTCGTTCCAAGAGGCCCAGTACTTC	CASSVGLSFQEAQYF
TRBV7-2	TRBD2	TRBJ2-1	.	TGTGCCAGCAGCTTAGTGAGCGGGGCCGAGCAGTTCTTC	CASSLVSGAEQFF
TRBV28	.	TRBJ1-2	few	TGTGCCAGCAGTTTTGGGAGACAAATCTATGGCTACACCTTC	CASSFGRQIYGYTF
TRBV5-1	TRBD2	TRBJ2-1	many	TGCGCCAGCAGCCCGACAGCGGGAGGGCCCTTGAATGAGCAGTTCTTC	CASSPTAGGPLNEQFF
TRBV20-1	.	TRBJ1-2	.	TGCAGTGCTAGAGATCTCGGGGGCGACTATGGCTACACCTTC	CSARDLGGDYGYTF
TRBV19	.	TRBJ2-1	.	TGTGCCAGTAGTATAGGGAGAGACTCCTACAATGAGCAGTTCTTC	CASSIGRDSYNEQFF
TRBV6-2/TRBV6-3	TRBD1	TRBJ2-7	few	TGTGCCAGCAGTACCCCGGGACAGGGTTCCAACGAGCAGTACTTC	CASSTPGQGSNEQYF
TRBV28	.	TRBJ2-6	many	TGTGCCAGCCGAAATGGCGGGATGAGCTCTGGGGCCAACGTCCTGACTTTC	CASRNGGMSSGANVLTF
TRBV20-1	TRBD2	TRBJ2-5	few	TGCAGTGCTGGAAAGGGAGCGGGAGGGCCGGAGACCCAGTACTTC	CSAGKGAGGPETQYF
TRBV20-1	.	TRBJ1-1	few	TGCAGTGCTAGAGATATAGAACTTTCTGACACTGAAGCTTTCTTT	CSARDIELSDTEAFF
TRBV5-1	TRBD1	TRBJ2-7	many	TGCGCCAGCAGCTCGCTAAGTGGGACAGAGTACGAGCAGTACTTC	CASSSLSGTEYEQYF
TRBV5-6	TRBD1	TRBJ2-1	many	TGTGCCAGCAGCTTTGGACAGGGCTATGAGCAGTTCTTC	CASSFGQGYEQFF
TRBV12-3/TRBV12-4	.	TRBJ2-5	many	TGTGCCAGCAGCTCCCACCCATGGGCTGGAGAGACCCAGTACTTC	CASSSHPWAGETQYF
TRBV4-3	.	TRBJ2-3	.	TGCGCCAGCAGCCAAGATGTCGCCTTCACAGATACGCAGTATTTT	CASSQDVAFTDTQYF
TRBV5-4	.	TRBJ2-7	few	TGTGCCAGCCATAGCGCCCACTCCTACGAGCAGTACTTC	CASHSAHSYEQYF
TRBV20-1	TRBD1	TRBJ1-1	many	TGCAGTGCTAGAGTGTGGGACAGGGTTAGCCCTGAAGCTTTCTTT	CSARVWDRVSPEAFF
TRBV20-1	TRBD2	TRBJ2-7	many	TGCAGTGCTACTTCCCCCTCCGGGACTAGCTCCTACGAGCAGTACTTC	CSATSPSGTSSYEQYF
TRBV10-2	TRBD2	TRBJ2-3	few	TGCGCCAGCAAAGCCAGCGGGATCACAGATACGCAGTATTTT	CASKASGITDTQYF
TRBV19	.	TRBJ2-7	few	TGTGCCAGTAGTATCACCTCATGGGGGGACGAGCAGTACTTC	CASSITSWGDEQYF
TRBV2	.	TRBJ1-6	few	TGTGCCAGCAGTGAGGGACGGGAATATTCACCCCTCCACTTT	CASSEGREYSPLHF
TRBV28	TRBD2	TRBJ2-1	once	TGTGCCAGCAAGGTTCTAGCGGCGTACAATGAGCAGTTCTTC	CASKVLAAYNEQFF
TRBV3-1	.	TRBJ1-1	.	TGTGCCAGCAGCCAAGAGGGGTCTTACACTGAAGCTTTCTTT	CASSQEGSYTEAFF
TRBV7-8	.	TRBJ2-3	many	TGTGCCAGCAGCCCCCGACCCACAGGGCCTACGCAGTATTTT	CASSPRPTGPTQYF
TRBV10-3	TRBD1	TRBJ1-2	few	TGTGCCATCAGTGAGTTGGGGGACAGGGATGGCTACACCTTC	CAISELGDRDGYTF
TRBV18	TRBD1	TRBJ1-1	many	TGTGCCAGCTCACCTTGGACAGGGGCCACGGACACTGAAGCTTTCTTT	CASSPWTGATDTEAFF
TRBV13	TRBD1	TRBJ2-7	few	TGTGCCAGCAGCTTGCCTACAGGGGGCGGCGAGCAGTACTTC	CASSLPTGGGEQYF
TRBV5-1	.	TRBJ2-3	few	TGCGCCAGCAGCCGAAGGGGGAGGCCCACGAGAAAGGAAGATACGCAGTATTTT	CASSRRGRPTRKEDTQYF
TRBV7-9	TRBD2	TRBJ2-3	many	TGTGCCAGCAGCTTAGAACTAGCGGGAGCAACAGATACGCAGTATTTT	CASSLELAGATDTQYF
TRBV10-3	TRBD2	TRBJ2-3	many	TGTGCCATCTTCGGCGGGAGTTCCGCAGATACGCAGTATTTT	CAIFGGSSADTQYF
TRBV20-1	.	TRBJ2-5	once	TGCAGTGCTAGAGCCAACCTGATTAAGGGACAAGAGACCCAGTACTTC	CSARANLIKGQETQYF
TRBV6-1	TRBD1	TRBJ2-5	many	TGTGCCAGCAGTTCAACCGGGACAGGGGGCGAGACCCAGTACTTC	CASSSTGTGGETQYF
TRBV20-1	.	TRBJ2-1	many	TGCAGTGCTAGAGACGGGCTAGCACCCTACAATGAGCAGTTCTTC	CSARDGLAPYNEQFF
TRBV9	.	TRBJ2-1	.	TGTGCCAGCAGCGTAGTATCCAATGAGCAGTTCTTC	CASSVVSNEQFF
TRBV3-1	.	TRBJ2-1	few	TGTGCCAGCAGCCCCCCAGCTAGCAGCTACAATGAGCAGTTCTTC	CASSPPASSYNEQFF
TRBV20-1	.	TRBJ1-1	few	TGCAGTGCTAATGATCCACAGGGCTCTAGCACTGAAGCTTTCTTT	CSANDPQGSSTEAFF